The clone carrying this T cell receptor (beta chain) was observed a handful of times. The authors' processing: Nucleated cell number was recorded as an estimate derived from reference gene primer amplification. Here immunoSEQ multiplex PCR was the method, and the copy in TCRdb shows in-frame clones only, minus some. From that table come the V and J calls and clone size; the DNA was used to work out D and trimming. This table holds some 350,000 clones, 75% to 90% found once. These data originate in a study of blood T cell repertoires in COVID-19. Across the study: Material from acute and convalescent COVID-19 was sourced from the United States, Italy and Spain. From T cells, B-cell-depleted T cells, or PBMCs came the material, which was cDNA or gDNA.

CDR1 is SGHRS and CDR2 is YFSETQ in the germline V gene. The CDR3 length is 14 residues. Trimming removed 5 bases at V and 8 bases at J, with 19 bases between. Sequencing was performed on peripheral blood. The sequence was collected from a woman between 50 and 59 years old with COVID-19, enrolled during active disease. The chain combines TRBV5-1 with TRBJ1-2, with TRBD1 as a possible D gene (6 bases). For the CDR3, the DNA is TGCGCCAGCAGGAATACAGGGACCTCGGGAGGCTACACCTTC. Translating it yields CASRNTGTSGGYTF.